Below, one T cell receptor beta chain is given with its context. Its antigen has not been determined. No base quality values were provided; no much bigger clone lies one nucleotide off. The cysteine opens and the phenylalanine closes a CDR3 of 15 amino acids. Only CDR3 DNA remains: 45 bases, in frame from the first base. V loses 2 bases, J loses 5 bases, and the germline ends lie 15 bases apart. CDR1 and CDR2, looked up from the germline V gene, are MDHEN and SYDVKM. The data originate from a study of T cells in localized non-small cell lung cancer (dated by TCRdb to between 2020 and 2021). For context, the study as a whole: Comparing tumors with uninvolved tumor-adjacent lungs, the study looked at the T cell repertoires of hundreds of patients with early-stage NSCLC. The cohort was made up of under 250 treatment-naive NSCLC patients whose localized lung tumors had been resected. The mean age of the NSCLC patients was less than 70 years, with 130 or so men and about a hundred women.

TCR beta CDR3 regions were sequenced from DNA using the immunoSEQ Assay. The paper's processing steps were these. T cell density was computed as TCR beta template counts normalized to usable DNA estimated by amplifying housekeeping genes. Using the preseqR package, richness was estimated by extrapolating to 120,000 templates for tissue samples and 400,000 templates for PBMC samples. Clonality was calculated as one minus Pielou's evenness. Tissue-enriched TCRs were identified by differential abundance testing using productive amino-acid clonotypes, minimum total count 5 and alpha 0.1. Repertoire overlap between compartments was quantified with the Jaccard Index and Morisita Overlap Index. GLIPH grouped TCR beta CDR3s together with public tetramer-defined viral CDR3s, and a viral motif had to include at least three viral sequences and show V-gene enrichment. TCRdb re-hosts the immuneACCESS table, in-frame sequences only. Its copies lack some clones; in the studies checked, an unresolved V gene accounts for under half of them, and the cause for the rest is not known. That table supplies the V and J calls and clone size; D and trimming were determined from the DNA. The sample table lists approximately 150,000 clones, 89% of them with a count of one. The ten largest make up over 1.5% of the sample.

At diagnosis, peripheral blood, uninvolved tumor-adjacent lung and tumor were collected and stored as a combination of fresh-frozen and FFPE material. Blood samples were analyzed as peripheral blood mononuclear cells for TCR repertoire profiling. Study-wide findings and limitations: Because multi-region tumor sequencing was not done, intratumor heterogeneity could not be ruled out. Uninvolved tumor-adjacent lung showed the highest T cell clonality, higher than tumor, which suggests more focused antigenic responses in the adjacent lung. Of the top 100 tumor clones, a median of approximately 60 were detected in paired uninvolved adjacent lung; around 30 were also among that lung's top 100. Longer overall survival was associated with higher blood T cell density, whereas shorter survival was associated with higher adjacent-lung clonality. Because the study design was exploratory, TCR variables were selected using unadjusted p-values without false-discovery rate correction.

The chain is assembled from TRBV28 and TRBJ1-2, with the D gene too uncertain to name. Sequencing was performed on peripheral blood, taken before any cancer treatment. This sequence was found in a female donor over 55 with stage I lung adenocarcinoma. The CDR3 in this case is CASSLVADQKYGYTF. The base sequence is TGTGCCAGCAGTTTAGTCGCGGACCAAAAGTATGGCTACACCTTC.